This T cell receptor beta chain was profiled in a study of CD8+CD57+ T cells in acquired aplastic anemia. Study at large: Quantities of DNA derived from sorted CD4+ and CD8+ cells averaged around 3 ug. CD4+ cell libraries from healthy donors averaged approximately 10 million reads. Points from the study as a whole: Patient and control CD8+ Simpson's diversity was not significantly different. The number of CD8+ CDR3 sequences shared by patients and controls was about 30.

The CDR3 contains 13 residues. With 0 bases removed from V and 1 base from J, the gap between germline ends came to 4 bases. Germline V gene lookup returns CDR1 WSHSY and CDR2 SAAADI. This clonotype appeared a few times. Its cognate antigen is unknown. Profiles of TCR beta VDJ and CDR3 were generated from a genomic DNA template. Via MiXCR, TCRdb re-called the reads, giving one row per CDR3 protein. The sample lists about 190,000 distinct CDR3 sequences; roughly half were seen once. The chain uses TRBV10-2 and TRBJ2-7; D remains unclear. The sequenced sample was sorted CD4+, CD8+, or CD8+CD57+ T cells (not recorded which) from PBMCs. The origin of this receptor is a human donor in good health, serving as a control. CDR3 amino acids: CASSESQSYEQYF. The DNA for the CDR3 is TGCGCCAGCAGTGAGTCACAGTCCTACGAGCAGTACTTC.